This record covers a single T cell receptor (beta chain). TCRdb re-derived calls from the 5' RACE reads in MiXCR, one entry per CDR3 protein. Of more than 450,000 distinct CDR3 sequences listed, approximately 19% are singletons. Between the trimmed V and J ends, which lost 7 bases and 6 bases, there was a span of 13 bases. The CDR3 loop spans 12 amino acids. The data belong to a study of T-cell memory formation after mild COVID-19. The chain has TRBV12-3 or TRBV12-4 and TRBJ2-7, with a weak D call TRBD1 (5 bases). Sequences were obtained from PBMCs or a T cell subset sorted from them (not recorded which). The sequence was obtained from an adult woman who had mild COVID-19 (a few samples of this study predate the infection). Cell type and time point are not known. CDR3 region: CASNQGFGEQYF. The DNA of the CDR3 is TGTGCCAGCAATCAGGGATTCGGCGAGCAGTACTTC.